These T cell receptor beta chains were read from a single sample in a study of T cell responses to AZD1222 COVID-19 vaccine. Repertoires were generated with immunoSEQ multiplex PCR, while TCRdb's copy carries only in-frame clones and drops some. Here the sample spans about 79,000 clones, 80% being singletons. The sample in question was peripheral blood, obtained on day 0 of AZD1222 vaccination. All receptors derive from an adult in good health. The CDR3 runs from the conserved cysteine through the conserved F or W. A D gene is named only where the DNA matches it firmly. Clone size is shown for a subset of rows, as once, few, many or a class of expanded clone.

TRBD1	NA	15	TRBV3-1/TRBV3-2	TRBJ1-1	CASSPWDRGLTEAFF	TGTGCCAGCAGCCCATGGGACAGGGGGCTTACTGAAGCTTTCTTT
TRBD1	NA	16	TRBV6-1	TRBJ1-1	CASSEVGTGWNTEAFF	TGTGCCAGCAGTGAAGTCGGGACAGGGTGGAACACTGAAGCTTTCTTT
NA	NA	16	TRBV6-1	TRBJ1-2	CASSEGVGRGYYGYTF	TGTGCCAGCAGTGAGGGGGTTGGCAGGGGATACTATGGCTACACCTTC
TRBD1	NA	14	TRBV2	TRBJ2-2	CASRGDSNTGELFF	TGTGCCAGCAGGGGGGACAGTAACACCGGGGAGCTGTTTTTT
NA	once	14	TRBV30	TRBJ1-5	CAWSVSQLNQPQHF	TGTGCCTGGAGTGTAAGTCAGCTCAATCAGCCCCAGCATTTT
TRBD2	NA	16	TRBV10-1	TRBJ2-5	CASSEFTSGLAGAQYF	TGCGCCAGCAGTGAGTTCACTAGCGGGCTGGCAGGGGCCCAGTACTTC
NA	NA	14	TRBV2	TRBJ1-5	CASSFSQGGQPQHF	TGTGCCAGCAGTTTCTCGCAGGGCGGTCAGCCCCAGCATTTT
TRBD2	NA	15	TRBV5-1	TRBJ2-7	CASSLDPGLAGPHYF	TGCGCCAGCAGCTTGGACCCGGGACTAGCGGGTCCTCATTACTTC
NA	NA	16	TRBV11-2	TRBJ1-1	CASSPLLTSLNTEAFF	TGTGCCAGCAGCCCACTCCTAACCAGTCTGAACACTGAAGCTTTCTTT
TRBD2	NA	17	TRBV6-4	TRBJ2-5	CASSRTAGGTLQETQYF	TGTGCCAGCAGTCGAACGGCGGGGGGCACCCTCCAAGAGACCCAGTACTTC
NA	NA	13	TRBV3-1/TRBV3-2	TRBJ2-2	CASSQGGAGELFF	TGTGCCAGCAGCCAAGGGGGCGCCGGGGAGCTGTTTTTT
NA	NA	13	TRBV12-3/TRBV12-4	TRBJ1-2	CASSGAGNYGYTF	TGTGCCAGCAGTGGGGCGGGTAACTATGGCTACACCTTC
NA	few	13	TRBV12-3/TRBV12-4	TRBJ1-1	CASSPLGGTEAFF	TGTGCCAGCAGTCCCCTGGGAGGGACTGAAGCTTTCTTT
NA	NA	14	TRBV2	TRBJ2-7	CASSEAGSLYEQYF	TGTGCCAGCAGTGAAGCCGGTTCCCTCTACGAGCAGTACTTC
NA	NA	14	TRBV5-5	TRBJ1-1	CASSLRFLNTEAFF	TGTGCCAGCAGCTTGAGATTCCTGAACACTGAAGCTTTCTTT
NA	NA	18	TRBV7-8	TRBJ1-5	CASSPEAIEAYSNQPQHF	TGTGCCAGCAGCCCAGAGGCGATTGAAGCGTATAGCAATCAGCCCCAGCATTTT
NA	NA	16	TRBV3-1/TRBV3-2	TRBJ2-5	CASSLRGLTSFETQYF	TGTGCCAGCAGTTTGAGGGGACTCACCTCGTTTGAGACCCAGTACTTC
TRBD2	NA	14	TRBV7-9	TRBJ2-5	CASPRPLAAETQYF	TGTGCCAGCCCTAGGCCTCTAGCGGCAGAGACCCAGTACTTC
NA	NA	16	TRBV6-2/TRBV6-3	TRBJ2-2	CASSYYQGRDTGELFF	TGTGCCAGCAGTTACTACCAGGGTCGCGACACCGGGGAGCTGTTTTTT
TRBD1	NA	14	TRBV7-2	TRBJ2-7	CASSSRTGEREQYF	TGTGCCAGCAGCTCACGGACAGGGGAGCGTGAGCAGTACTTC
TRBD1	NA	15	TRBV27	TRBJ1-5	CASSFGTGGNQPQHF	TGTGCCAGCAGTTTTGGGACAGGGGGCAATCAGCCCCAGCATTTT
NA	NA	13	TRBV7-8	TRBJ1-2	CASSLSGQGADTF	TGTGCCAGCAGCTTATCGGGACAAGGAGCAGACACCTTC
TRBD2	few	15	TRBV19	TRBJ2-7	CASSHGAGVTYEQYF	TGTGCCAGTAGTCATGGAGCGGGGGTTACCTACGAGCAGTACTTC
TRBD1	NA	13	TRBV6-5	TRBJ1-5	CATRDRGNQPQHF	TGTGCCACCAGGGACAGGGGCAATCAGCCCCAGCATTTT
NA	NA	15	TRBV11-3	TRBJ2-7	CASSLKGEGSYEQYF	TGTGCCAGCAGCTTAAAGGGAGAGGGATCCTACGAGCAGTACTTC
TRBD2	NA	16	TRBV27	TRBJ2-3	CASSYWAGGFTDTQYF	TGTGCCAGCAGTTATTGGGCGGGGGGATTCACAGATACGCAGTATTTT
NA	NA	14	TRBV28	TRBJ1-6	CASSLKARDSPLHF	TGTGCCAGCAGTTTAAAGGCCAGGGATTCACCCCTCCACTTT
TRBD1	once	16	TRBV2	TRBJ2-3	CASSRDRVDVGDTQYF	TGTGCCAGCAGTCGGGACAGGGTGGACGTGGGTGATACGCAGTATTTT
TRBD1	NA	14	TRBV30	TRBJ1-4	CAWRKGGLGEKLFF	TGTGCCTGGAGGAAAGGGGGCTTGGGTGAAAAACTGTTTTTT
TRBD1	once	12	TRBV6-5	TRBJ2-5	CASGTGQETQYF	TGTGCCAGTGGGACAGGGCAAGAGACCCAGTACTTC
NA	NA	15	TRBV6-1	TRBJ2-5	CASSESPGFQETQYF	TGTGCCAGCAGTGAATCTCCGGGTTTCCAAGAGACCCAGTACTTC
TRBD1	NA	16	TRBV5-1	TRBJ2-7	CASSLGLGQGAYEQYF	TGCGCCAGCAGCTTGGGACTGGGACAGGGGGCCTACGAGCAGTACTTC
TRBD2	NA	15	TRBV10-3	TRBJ2-7	CAISATSGASYEQYF	TGTGCCATCAGCGCGACTAGCGGGGCTTCCTACGAGCAGTACTTC
NA	NA	15	TRBV11-2	TRBJ1-1	CASSRTSGRNTEAFF	TGTGCCAGCAGTCGGACCTCAGGGCGGAACACTGAAGCTTTCTTT
NA	NA	13	TRBV12-3/TRBV12-4	TRBJ2-3	CASSFPGTDTQYF	TGTGCCAGCAGTTTCCCCGGGACAGATACGCAGTATTTT
NA	NA	15	TRBV11-2	TRBJ2-7	CASSLAQGPIYEQYF	TGTGCCAGCAGCTTAGCTCAAGGTCCCATTTACGAGCAGTACTTC
NA	NA	15	TRBV21-1	TRBJ2-3	CASSKPPYSTDTQYF	TGTGCCAGCAGCAAACCCCCCTATAGCACAGATACGCAGTATTTT
NA	NA	16	TRBV5-1	TRBJ1-4	CASSLGQPSTNEKLFF	TGCGCCAGCAGCTTGGGACAGCCTTCAACTAATGAAAAACTGTTTTTT
NA	few	16	TRBV28	TRBJ1-6	CASRYDRDTYNSPLHF	TGTGCCAGCAGATACGATCGGGACACTTATAATTCACCCCTCCACTTT
NA	NA	15	TRBV4-1	TRBJ1-2	CASSPGGAQPYGYTF	TGCGCCAGCAGCCCGGGCGGGGCTCAGCCTTATGGCTACACCTTC
TRBD1	few	16	TRBV5-1	TRBJ1-6	CASSLAPDRGDSPLHF	TGCGCCAGCAGCTTGGCCCCCGACAGGGGAGATTCACCCCTCCACTTT
NA	few	13	TRBV5-8	TRBJ1-4	CASSGDKFEKLFF	TGTGCCAGCAGCGGGGACAAGTTTGAAAAACTGTTTTTT
TRBD2	NA	16	TRBV12-5	TRBJ2-2	CASGSSLAGGNGELFF	TGTGCTAGTGGTTCCTCACTAGCGGGAGGAAACGGGGAGCTGTTTTTT
NA	few	14	TRBV2	TRBJ1-3	CASSVEGLRNTIYF	TGTGCCAGCAGCGTGGAAGGCCTAAGAAACACCATATATTTT
NA	once	11	TRBV12-3/TRBV12-4	TRBJ2-7	CASSLLYEQYF	TGTGCCAGCAGTTTACTCTACGAGCAGTACTTC
NA	NA	10	TRBV6-5	TRBJ2-5	CASRQETQYF	TGTGCCAGCAGACAAGAGACCCAGTACTTC